A single sample gave rise to the 15 T cell receptor beta chains below, sequenced in a study of shared clonotypes between healthy human individuals. Generated by immunoSEQ multiplex PCR, the TCRdb table keeps only in-frame clones and is missing some. There are about 330,000 clones in the sample; less than 85% occur only once, and about a tenth lies in the top ten. The sample comprised memory CD4+ T cells sorted from blood. Subset here: CD45RA-negative fraction. The receptor set was obtained from a man under 40 in good health.

There are a few counts of this clone. The chain recombines TRBV14 with TRBJ2-2; 10 bases are a match to TRBD2. V lost 1 base to trimming and J lost 5 bases; unmatched junction nucleotides: 13. The CDR3 runs to 19 residues. The germline gives CDR1 SGHDN, CDR2 FVKESK. DNA for the CDR3: TGTGCCAGCAGCCAAGCAAGATTTACCGGGACTAGCGCAACCGGGGAGCTGTTTTTT. It translates to CASSQARFTGTSATGELFF.

The V gene is TRBV27, the J gene TRBJ2-1, with TRBD1 matching 9 bases. The CDR3 contains 15 residues. Germline-derived CDR1 and CDR2 are MNHEY and SMNVEV (reference sequence). Trimming removed 3 bases from V and 3 bases from J; junction bases left unmatched: 3. CDR3 sequence (DNA): TGTGCCAGCAGTTTGGACAGGGGAATCTACAATGAGCAGTTCTTC. Residues: CASSLDRGIYNEQFF.

This chain connects TRBV6-5 to TRBJ2-1, with TRBD2 identical over 7 bases. Germline V CDR1 and CDR2: MNHEY, SVGAGI. The V segment lost 7 bases and the J segment 10 bases; nucleotides outside the gene matches: 4. The CDR3 covers 11 residues. The CDR3 region has the DNA TGTGCCAGCACTAACGGGGGGGAGCAGTTCTTC. Amino acids: CASTNGGEQFF.

Only a few counts were recorded for this clone. The chain has TRBV7-8 and TRBJ2-3; 14 bases line up with TRBD2. Germline lookup yields CDR1 SGHVS and CDR2 FQNEAQ. With V trimmed by 3 bases and J by 2 bases, 10 bases remained unmatched. The CDR3 length is 19 residues. The CDR3 DNA reads as TGTGCCAGCAGCTTCGGGACTAGCGGGAGAAGCGGGTACACAGATACGCAGTATTTT. Encoded protein: CASSFGTSGRSGYTDTQYF.

V gene TRBV6-1 combines with J gene TRBJ1-4; 10 bases align to TRBD1. The CDR3 is made up of 14 amino acids. V shed 6 bases and J 8 bases; nucleotides not matched to a gene: 6. Germline V gene sequence: CDR1 MNHNS, CDR2 SASEGT. The DNA of the CDR3 is TGTGCCAGCAGGCTTGACAGGGGGCGCGAAAAACTGTTTTTT. Translated, it gives CASRLDRGREKLFF.

As for this clone: This sample also contains other DNA sequences that code for the same CDR3. This chain connects TRBV5-1 to TRBJ1-2; 9 bases match TRBD1. Trimming at V came to 1 base and at J to 3 bases, leaving 4 bases not matched to a gene. The CDR3 sequence is 15 residues long. In germline, CDR1 is SGHRS, CDR2 YFSETQ. This chain's CDR3 is CASSLMGQGDYGYTF. The CDR3 nucleotides are TGCGCCAGCAGCTTGATGGGACAGGGTGACTATGGCTACACCTTC. The full variable domain, rest sourced from reference TRBV5-1 and TRBJ1-2, is KAGVTQTPRYLIKTRGQQVTLSCSPISGHRSVSWYQQTPGQGLQFLFEYFSETQRNKGNFPGRFSGRQFSNSRSEMNVSTLELGDSALYLCASSLMGQGDYGYTFGSGTRLTVV.

The chain combines TRBV10-3 with TRBJ1-1; D not certain. The CDR3 length is 13 residues. The V and J ends lost 0 bases and 1 base respectively, with 3 bases between them. Germline lookup yields CDR1 ENHRY and CDR2 SYGVKD. In DNA, the CDR3 is TGTGCCATCAGTGAGTCGGGGAACACTGAAGCTTTCTTT. Protein: CAISESGNTEAFF.

The J gene is TRBJ1-4, the V gene TRBV6-6; no clear D gene. V lost 6 bases and J lost 5, with 13 bases in between. Germline lookup yields CDR1 MNHNY and CDR2 SVGAGI (reference sequence). CDR3 length: 14 residues. The CDR3 DNA reads TGTGCCAGCAGGGAGGGATTTAGGAATGAAAAACTGTTTTTT. Residues: CASREGFRNEKLFF.

The V call is TRBV4-2, the J call TRBJ2-5; no firm D call. In germline, CDR1 is LGHNA, CDR2 YNFKEQ. This CDR3 region has 16 residues. Trimming removed 0 bases from V and 7 bases from J, with 18 bases in between. CDR3 amino acids: CASSQDPSDRVGTQYF. The DNA for the CDR3 is TGTGCCAGCAGCCAAGATCCCTCCGATCGCGTAGGGACCCAGTACTTC.

The chain recombines TRBV27 with TRBJ2-6; D perhaps matches TRBD1 (5 bases). Germline assignment: CDR1 MNHEY and CDR2 SMNVEV (reference sequence). V was shortened by 3 bases and J by 4 bases, with 16 bases between the two germline ends. The CDR3 length is 17 residues. CDR3 in amino acids: CASSFSARQTGANVLTF. CDR3 bases: TGTGCCAGCAGTTTCTCGGCCAGACAGACCGGGGCCAACGTCCTGACTTTC.

The chain links TRBV28 to TRBJ2-1, with 14 bases identical to TRBD2. J gave up 1 base and V 7 bases, and 9 bases lay outside the gene matches. CDR3 size: 18 residues. Germline V gene lookup returns CDR1 MDHEN and CDR2 SYDVKM. The CDR3 DNA sequence: TGTGCCAGCACCATCTGGGGGACTAGCGGGGGATCCTACAATGAGCAGTTCTTC. Translation gives CASTIWGTSGGSYNEQFF.

The gene calls are TRBV5-5 and TRBJ2-1; TRBD2 matches at 8 bases. The V segment lost 2 bases and the J segment 9 bases; nucleotides outside the gene matches: 10. There are 15 residues in the CDR3. Germline CDR1 is SGHKS and CDR2 is YYEKEE (reference sequence). CDR3 coding DNA: TGTGCCAGCAGCTTTAGACTAGCGAAGAGTAGTGAGCAGTTCTTC. Translation gives CASSFRLAKSSEQFF.

The CDR3: CASSGTSGNYEQYF. In DNA form, the CDR3 reads TGTGCCAGCTCAGGGACTAGCGGGAATTACGAGCAGTACTTC. The J gene is TRBJ2-7, the V gene TRBV18; 13 nucleotides agree with TRBD2. There are 14 residues in the CDR3. CDR1 KGHSH and CDR2 LQKENI come from the germline V gene. Trimming cost V 5 bases and J 4 bases; bases outside gene matches: 2.

This chain's CDR3 is CASSRLAGDSAGELFF. In DNA, the CDR3 is TGTGCCAGCAGTAGACTAGCGGGAGACTCGGCCGGGGAGCTGTTTTTT. This chain connects TRBV28 to TRBJ2-2; 12 bases are a match to TRBD2. The CDR3 has 16 amino acids. From germline, CDR1 is MDHEN and CDR2 SYDVKM. V was pared by 5 bases and J by 6 bases, with 7 bases of the junction left unmatched.

This clone has just a few counts. This chain joins TRBV5-3 and TRBJ1-2; D is uncertain. TRBV5-3 is annotated as an ORF whose role is uncertain. The CDR3 covers 14 residues. The V end lost 4 bases, the J end lost 3 bases, and 13 bases lay between the germline ends. The CDR3 protein is CARSRTWSDYGYTF. The CDR3 coding sequence is TGTGCCAGAAGCCGGACCTGGAGTGACTATGGCTACACCTTC.